This T cell receptor (beta chain) was documented in a study of T cell responses to AZD1222 COVID-19 vaccine. Assay used: immunoSEQ multiplex PCR; TCRdb lists only in-frame clones, some missing. This sample has around 130,000 clones, with around 90% found just once. This CDR3 has 16 amino acids. Trimming shortened V by 0 bases and J by 4 bases, and 14 bases separated the two germline ends. Germline CDR1 reads SGDLS; CDR2 reads YYNGEE. This specimen was peripheral blood, taken 28 days after the second AZD1222 dose. This chain joins TRBV9 and TRBJ1-3; D is undetermined. The TCR originated in an adult who received the AZD1222 COVID-19 vaccine. The CDR3: CASSVDGHPQGNTIYF. As DNA, the CDR3 is TGTGCCAGCAGCGTAGACGGCCATCCACAAGGAAACACCATATATTTT.